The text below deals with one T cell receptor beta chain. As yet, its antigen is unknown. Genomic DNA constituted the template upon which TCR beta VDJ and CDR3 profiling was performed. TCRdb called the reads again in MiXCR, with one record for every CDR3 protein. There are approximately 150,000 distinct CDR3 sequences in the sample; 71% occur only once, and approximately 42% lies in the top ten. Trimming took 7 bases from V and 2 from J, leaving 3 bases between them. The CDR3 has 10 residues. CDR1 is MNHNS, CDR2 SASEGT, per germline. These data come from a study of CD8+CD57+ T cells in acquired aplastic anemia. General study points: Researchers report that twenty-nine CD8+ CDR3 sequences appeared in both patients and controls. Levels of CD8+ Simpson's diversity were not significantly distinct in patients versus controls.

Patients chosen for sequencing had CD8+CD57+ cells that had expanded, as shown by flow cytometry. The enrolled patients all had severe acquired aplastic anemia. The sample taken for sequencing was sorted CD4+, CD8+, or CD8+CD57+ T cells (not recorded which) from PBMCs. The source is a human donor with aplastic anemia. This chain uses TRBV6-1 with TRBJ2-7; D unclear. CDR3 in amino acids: CASMAYEQYF. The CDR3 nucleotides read TGTGCCAGCATGGCCTACGAGCAGTACTTC.